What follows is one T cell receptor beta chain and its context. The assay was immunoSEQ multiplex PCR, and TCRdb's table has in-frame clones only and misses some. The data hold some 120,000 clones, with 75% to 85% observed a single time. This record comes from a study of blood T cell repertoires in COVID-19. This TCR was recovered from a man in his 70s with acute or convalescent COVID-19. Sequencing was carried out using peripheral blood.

In DNA, the CDR3 is TGTGCCAGCAGCTTGTCTCCTTCGGACGAGCAGTACTTC. Amino acid sequence: CASSLSPSDEQYF. The V gene is TRBV5-4, the J gene TRBJ2-7; no clear D gene. The CDR3 runs to 13 residues. Germline CDR1 and CDR2: SGHNT and YYREEE (reference sequence). V shed 1 base and J shed 5 bases, with 10 bases lying between them.